The 23 T cell receptor beta chains in this list originate from one sample, sequenced in a study of T cell repertoires in cytomegalovirus infection. TCRdb recomputed calls from the reads with MiXCR, one row per CDR3 protein. The sample lists hundreds of thousands of distinct CDR3 sequences, less than 40% occurring once. The sequencing input was PBMCs. The receptors stem from a human donor in good health (CMV status not recorded). Some clones in this sample may be carry-over from other donors' samples.

The rearrangement joins TRBV10-3 to TRBJ2-3, with TRBD2 matching over 11 bases. CDR1 is ENHRY and CDR2 is SYGVKD in the germline V gene. The CDR3 length is 16 residues. The V segment lost 6 bases and the J segment 2 bases; nucleotides outside the gene matches: 7. The CDR3 nucleotides read TGTGCCATCAGCGGACTAGCGGGCAGCCCCACAGATACGCAGTATTTT. Amino acids: CAISGLAGSPTDTQYF.

This clonotype appeared many times. The chain couples TRBV4-1 to TRBJ2-7; the D is unclear. V lost 0 bases and J lost 4, with 13 bases in between. CDR1 is MGHRA and CDR2 is YSYEKL in the germline V gene. The CDR3 covers 15 residues. The CDR3 sequence is CASSQDVGSPYEQYF. In DNA form, the CDR3 reads TGCGCCAGCAGCCAAGATGTCGGGTCCCCTTACGAGCAGTACTTC.

This chain connects TRBV7-8 to TRBJ1-5, with TRBD1 as a possible D gene (5 bases). V lost 1 base and J lost 7, with 11 bases in between. The germline gives CDR1 SGHVS, CDR2 FQNEAQ. The CDR3 is 14 amino acids. CDR3 protein: CASSLVGGIQPQHF. The CDR3, as DNA: TGTGCCAGCAGCTTAGTCGGGGGAATACAGCCCCAGCATTTT.

This clonotype was picked up one time. The chain combines TRBV6-6 with TRBJ2-1; either TRBD1 or TRBD2 may fit D (5 bases each). The CDR3 extends over 14 amino acids. Germline loops: CDR1 MNHNY, CDR2 SVGAGI (reference sequence). The V end was cut by 8 bases, the J end by 8 bases, with 19 bases between. The CDR3 DNA sequence: TGTGCCAGCCGGAACGGCCAAGTGGGGGATGAGCAGTTCTTC. Translated: CASRNGQVGDEQFF.

CDR3 nucleotide sequence: TGTGCCAGCAGTCCAAATTCCCTGGGGGCAGGATTCTACGAGCAGTACTTC. It is translated as CASSPNSLGAGFYEQYF. This rearrangement joins TRBV27 to TRBJ2-7, with D possibly TRBD1 on 6 matching bases. The ends were cut back, 5 bases at V and 3 bases at J, with 23 bases in the middle. The CDR3 spans 17 residues. Germline V gives CDR1 MNHEY, CDR2 SMNVEV (reference sequence).

The CDR3 sequence: CATSDTSGRVGSYNEQFF. The CDR3, as DNA: TGTGCCACCAGTGACACTAGCGGGAGGGTGGGCTCCTACAATGAGCAGTTCTTC. The V gene is TRBV24-1, the J gene TRBJ2-1, with 13 bases fitting TRBD2. V shed 4 bases, J shed 0 bases, and the junction held 5 bases outside the gene matches. Germline CDR1 reads KGHDR; CDR2 reads SFDVKD. This CDR3 region has 18 residues.

A word on this clonotype: This CDR3 fails to terminate in the conserved phenylalanine or tryptophan, so it likely reflects a read error. V usage is TRBV20-1 and J usage is TRBJ2-1; 7 positions agree with TRBD2. The trim removed 0 bases at V and 7 bases at J, leaving 12 bases unmatched. The CDR3 covers 16 residues. Germline CDR1 DFQATT, CDR2 SNEGSKA (reference sequence). CDR3 nucleotides: TGCAGTGCTAGAGATCCGGCGGCTAGCGGTCGGAATGAGCAGTTCCTC. Its translation: CSARDPAASGRNEQFL.

The chain combines TRBV6-5 with TRBJ1-2; D unresolved. This CDR3 comprises 14 residues. Germline assignment: CDR1 MNHEY and CDR2 SVGAGI. V was shortened by 2 bases and J by 5 bases, with 12 bases between the two germline ends. The CDR3: CASSYPGSPYGYTF. Here the CDR3 DNA reads TGTGCCAGCAGTTACCCGGGCTCACCTTATGGCTACACCTTC.

This clonotype was picked up a small number of times. The chain recombines TRBV12-3 or TRBV12-4 with TRBJ1-2; D ambiguous. Deletions cut 6 bases from V and 2 bases from J, with 19 bases between. The CDR3 sequence is 16 residues long. CDR3 sequence reads: CASRPSWWSRNYGYTF. CDR3 in DNA: TGTGCCAGCAGACCTTCTTGGTGGAGTCGGAACTATGGCTACACCTTC.

Concerning this clonotype: Mismatch with germline at one junction end may stem from a read error. The chain couples TRBV7-6 to TRBJ2-2, with 12 bases aligning to TRBD2. Germline CDR1 is SGHVS and CDR2 is FNYEAQ. This CDR3 region has 13 residues. DNA for the CDR3: TGTGCCAGTACTAGCGGGAGGACCGGAGAGCTGTTTTTT. The encoded protein is CASTSGRTGELFF.

The rearrangement uses TRBV12-3 or TRBV12-4 and TRBJ1-1, with TRBD1 identical over 10 bases. The V segment lost 10 bases and the J segment 2 bases; nucleotides outside the gene matches: 10. The CDR3 loop spans 15 amino acids. The CDR3 spells CATRGTGVSNTEAFF. The CDR3 DNA is TGTGCCACCCGAGGGACAGGGGTTTCTAACACTGAAGCTTTCTTT.

The chain uses TRBV28 and TRBJ1-6; the D is unclear. Per germline, CDR1 MDHEN and CDR2 SYDVKM. The V gene lost 5 bases and the J gene lost 9 bases, with 8 bases spanning the gap. The CDR3 totals 12 residues. This CDR3 reads CASSRLGSPLHF. The CDR3 DNA is TGTGCCAGCAGTCGACTGGGTTCACCCCTCCACTTT. Using reference TRBV28 and TRBJ1-6 for the parts outside the CDR3, the full variable domain is DVKVTQSSRYLVKRTGEKVFLECVQDMDHENMFWYRQDPGLGLRLIYFSYDVKMKEKGDIPEGYSVSREKKERFSLILESASTNQTSMYLCASSRLGSPLHFGNGTRLTVT.

The CDR3 DNA is TGTGCCAGTAGTACCGCCGGGCGGGGGAACACTGAAGCTTTCTTT. Amino acid sequence: CASSTAGRGNTEAFF. The chain combines TRBV19 with TRBJ1-1; no reliable D call. The CDR3 is 15 amino acids. From germline, CDR1 is LNHDA and CDR2 SQIVND (reference sequence). Trimming stripped 4 bases from V and 1 base from J, with 13 bases between.

This chain joins TRBV7-9 and TRBJ1-1; TRBD1 matches 9 bases. Germline V lookup: CDR1 SEHNR, CDR2 FQNEAQ (reference sequence). CDR3 length: 15 amino acids. V was clipped by 5 bases and J by 7 bases; unmatched bases: 11. CDR3 in amino acids: CASSTPGQGFDEAFF. The CDR3 DNA is TGTGCCAGCAGCACACCGGGACAGGGTTTCGATGAAGCTTTCTTT.

This chain links TRBV28 with TRBJ1-2; D unresolved. This CDR3 contains 12 residues. Germline loops: CDR1 MDHEN, CDR2 SYDVKM. Trimming stripped 10 bases from V and 8 bases from J, with 17 bases between. The CDR3 spells CAIEGGWRGYTF. CDR3 DNA sequence: TGTGCCATAGAAGGCGGATGGCGAGGCTACACCTTC.

The table lists this clonotype with a few counts. This sequence joins TRBV7-6 and TRBJ1-4; D is undetermined. The CDR3 sequence is 12 residues long. V shed 2 bases and J shed 10 bases, with 8 bases lying between them. The germline V gene has CDR1 SGHVS and CDR2 FNYEAQ. The DNA of the CDR3 is TGTGCCAGCAGCTTATATCGCGGAAAACTGTTTTTT. It yields the protein CASSLYRGKLFF.

This clonotype came up a few times. The chain uses TRBV14 and TRBJ1-1; possibly TRBD1 for D (5 bases). Germline V gene data show CDR1 as SGHDN and CDR2 as FVKESK. The V end was cut by 0 bases, the J end by 1 base, with 9 bases between. CDR3 length equals 15 residues. The CDR3 protein is CASSQEQGRNTEAFF. CDR3 nucleotides: TGTGCCAGCAGCCAAGAGCAGGGCAGGAACACTGAAGCTTTCTTT.

About this clonotype: The CDR3 does not close with the conserved phenylalanine or tryptophan, likely indicating a read error. The CDR3 is CASRLVGTGVDTQYL. The CDR3 bases are TGTGCCAGCAGATTGGTCGGGACAGGGGTGGATACGCAGTATTTG. The chain joins TRBV7-2 to TRBJ2-3, with 10 bases aligning to TRBD1. V lost 6 bases to trimming and J lost 6 bases; unmatched junction nucleotides: 9. CDR3 size: 15 residues. CDR1 SGHTA and CDR2 FQGNSA come from the germline V gene.

This clonotype was seen more than once but under ten times. The genes are TRBV7-9 and TRBJ2-4; TRBD2 agrees at 11 bases. With 4 bases clipped from V and 2 bases from J, the junction kept 1 base outside the gene matches. This CDR3 is built from 15 residues. CDR1 is SEHNR and CDR2 is FQNEAQ in the germline V gene (reference sequence). CDR3 nucleotides: TGTGCCAGCAGCTCTAGCGGGAGGTCCAAAAACATTCAGTACTTC. Its translation is CASSSSGRSKNIQYF.

Of note for this clonotype: Given the absence of the conserved phenylalanine or tryptophan at the CDR3 end, a read error is likely. The chain couples TRBV2 to TRBJ2-7, with D uncertain. The ends were cut back, 3 bases at V and 6 bases at J, with 15 bases in the middle. Germline V gene lookup returns CDR1 SNHLY and CDR2 FYNNEI. The CDR3 totals 14 residues. CDR3 loop: CASSEVGGTSEQYL. CDR3 nucleotides: TGTGCCAGCAGTGAGGTTGGCGGAACCTCCGAGCAGTACCTC.

CDR3 sequence (DNA): TGTGCCAGCAGTTTAGGACTAGCGGGACGGGTTGAGCAGTTCTTC. Translating gives CASSLGLAGRVEQFF. The genes are TRBV28 and TRBJ2-1, with 12 bases identical to TRBD2. The V gene end was trimmed by 2 bases and the J gene end by 9 bases; junction bases not matched to a gene: 5. The CDR3 contains 15 residues. Germline loops: CDR1 MDHEN, CDR2 SYDVKM.

Concerning this clonotype itself: With a much larger clone just one base away, this may be a read error. Since no conserved phenylalanine or tryptophan closes the CDR3, a read error is the likely cause. The chain joins TRBV7-2 to TRBJ2-1, with 9 bases lining up with TRBD2. CDR1 SGHTA and CDR2 FQGNSA come from the germline V gene. CDR3 size: 17 residues. V shed 4 bases, J shed 2 bases, and the junction held 9 bases outside the gene matches. The CDR3 here is CASSSSPLAGAYNEQFS. For the CDR3, the DNA is TGTGCCAGCAGCTCCTCTCCACTAGCGGGCGCCTACAATGAGCAGTTCTCC.

The V and J genes are TRBV24-1 and TRBJ2-2; 7 bases are a match to TRBD2. Germline V gene sequence: CDR1 KGHDR, CDR2 SFDVKD. With V trimmed by 4 bases and J by 1 base, 8 bases remained unmatched. The CDR3 consists of 17 residues. The CDR3 sequence: CATSDPRERGNTGELFF. Here the CDR3 DNA reads TGTGCCACCAGTGACCCGAGGGAGCGGGGGAACACCGGGGAGCTGTTTTTT.